The rows below give T cell receptor beta chains drawn from one sample of a study of post-analysis software for immune sequencing data. From the PCR reads, TCRdb called clonotypes with MiXCR, one entry per CDR3 protein. Here the sample spans 650,000 to 900,000 distinct CDR3 sequences, about half being singletons. Sequencing input: blood. Receptor source: a girl aged 5-17 years with multiple sclerosis. Both conserved end residues are part of each CDR3. Fields, in order: J gene, clone size, V gene, D gene, CDR3 protein, CDR3 DNA. A D gene is named only where the DNA matches it firmly. The size entry is marked missing in some rows and otherwise reads once, few, many or a size class.

J gene: TRBJ2-7; clone size: .; V gene: TRBV5-1; D gene: .; CDR3 protein: CASSLLDGNYEQYF; CDR3 DNA: TGCGCCAGCAGCTTGCTGGACGGAAACTACGAGCAGTACTTC
J gene: TRBJ1-2; clone size: .; V gene: TRBV6-1; D gene: .; CDR3 protein: CASSRSTTGNYGYTF; CDR3 DNA: TGTGCCAGCAGCCGGTCCACCACAGGGAACTATGGCTACACCTTC
J gene: TRBJ2-5; clone size: .; V gene: TRBV7-2; D gene: .; CDR3 protein: CASSLLIEETQYF; CDR3 DNA: TGTGCCAGCAGCTTGTTGATTGAAGAGACCCAGTACTTC
J gene: TRBJ2-7; clone size: few; V gene: TRBV29-1; D gene: TRBD2; CDR3 protein: CSVATGTSGTYEQYF; CDR3 DNA: TGCAGCGTAGCCACCGGGACTAGCGGCACCTACGAGCAGTACTTC
J gene: TRBJ2-1; clone size: few; V gene: TRBV15; D gene: .; CDR3 protein: CATSRDSDNEQFF; CDR3 DNA: TGTGCCACCAGCAGAGATAGCGACAATGAGCAGTTCTTC
J gene: TRBJ2-7; clone size: .; V gene: TRBV6-2/TRBV6-3; D gene: .; CDR3 protein: CASRVTLDRIYEQYF; CDR3 DNA: TGTGCCAGCAGGGTGACTCTCGACAGAATATACGAGCAGTACTTC
J gene: TRBJ2-2; clone size: .; V gene: TRBV29-1; D gene: .; CDR3 protein: CSAGGSGANTGERFF; CDR3 DNA: TGCAGCGCTGGGGGTAGCGGAGCGAACACCGGGGAGCGGTTTTTT
J gene: TRBJ1-1; clone size: .; V gene: TRBV3-1; D gene: .; CDR3 protein: CASSQGRLLQTNTEAFF; CDR3 DNA: TGTGCCAGCAGCCAAGGACGTTTATTACAGACAAACACTGAAGCTTTCTTT
J gene: TRBJ2-1; clone size: .; V gene: TRBV5-5; D gene: .; CDR3 protein: CASSPRDQSYEQFF; CDR3 DNA: TGTGCCAGCAGCCCCCGGGACCAGTCGTATGAGCAGTTCTTC
J gene: TRBJ2-4; clone size: few; V gene: TRBV29-1; D gene: .; CDR3 protein: CSVVLAKNIQYF; CDR3 DNA: TGCAGCGTGGTATTAGCCAAAAACATTCAGTACTTC
J gene: TRBJ2-7; clone size: few; V gene: TRBV7-2; D gene: TRBD2; CDR3 protein: CASRPASGPFYEQYF; CDR3 DNA: TGTGCCAGCAGACCCGCTAGCGGACCATTCTACGAGCAGTACTTC
J gene: TRBJ2-7; clone size: .; V gene: TRBV6-5; D gene: .; CDR3 protein: CASSLLQSVEQYF; CDR3 DNA: TGTGCCAGCAGCCTCCTGCAGTCCGTCGAGCAGTACTTC
J gene: TRBJ2-1; clone size: few; V gene: TRBV24-1; D gene: .; CDR3 protein: CATSVGAYNEQFF; CDR3 DNA: TGTGCCACCAGTGTGGGTGCCTACAATGAGCAGTTCTTC
J gene: TRBJ2-5; clone size: .; V gene: TRBV12-3/TRBV12-4; D gene: TRBD2; CDR3 protein: CASTRAGEETQYF; CDR3 DNA: TGTGCCAGCACTCGGGCGGGGGAAGAGACCCAGTACTTC
J gene: TRBJ2-3; clone size: .; V gene: TRBV13; D gene: TRBD2; CDR3 protein: CASRPGSGSPPDTQYF; CDR3 DNA: TGTGCCAGCAGGCCTGGTAGCGGGAGCCCCCCAGATACGCAGTATTTT
J gene: TRBJ2-1; clone size: .; V gene: TRBV6-6; D gene: TRBD2; CDR3 protein: CASRQPGGNYNEQFF; CDR3 DNA: TGTGCCAGCAGACAACCCGGGGGGAACTACAATGAGCAGTTCTTC
J gene: TRBJ1-2; clone size: .; V gene: TRBV29-1; D gene: TRBD1; CDR3 protein: CSVSRGKGYTF; CDR3 DNA: TGCAGCGTTTCCAGGGGGAAAGGCTACACCTTC
J gene: TRBJ2-3; clone size: few; V gene: TRBV5-4; D gene: TRBD2; CDR3 protein: CASSHLLAGTTDTQYF; CDR3 DNA: TGTGCCAGCAGCCACCTACTAGCGGGGACGACAGATACGCAGTATTTT
J gene: TRBJ2-1; clone size: .; V gene: TRBV6-1; D gene: TRBD2; CDR3 protein: CASSPGPGLAGARGNEQFF; CDR3 DNA: TGTGCCAGCAGCCCCGGACCGGGACTAGCGGGGGCACGGGGGAATGAGCAGTTCTTC
J gene: TRBJ1-2; clone size: .; V gene: TRBV6-6; D gene: .; CDR3 protein: CASSYSQGRYGYTF; CDR3 DNA: TGTGCCAGCAGTTACTCTCAGGGACGCTATGGCTACACCTTC
J gene: TRBJ2-7; clone size: .; V gene: TRBV25-1; D gene: .; CDR3 protein: CASSESGVFSYEQYF; CDR3 DNA: TGTGCCAGCAGTGAATCCGGGGTCTTCTCCTACGAGCAGTACTTC
J gene: TRBJ2-1; clone size: few; V gene: TRBV24-1; D gene: .; CDR3 protein: CATVGGLYNEQFF; CDR3 DNA: TGTGCCACCGTTGGGGGCCTCTACAATGAGCAGTTCTTC
J gene: TRBJ1-2; clone size: .; V gene: TRBV5-1; D gene: .; CDR3 protein: CASSPLREADSGYTF; CDR3 DNA: TGCGCCAGCAGCCCCCTCCGCGAGGCCGACAGTGGCTACACCTTC
J gene: TRBJ2-1; clone size: .; V gene: TRBV20-1; D gene: TRBD2; CDR3 protein: CSAREMGAGGPRNEQFF; CDR3 DNA: TGCAGTGCTAGAGAGATGGGAGCGGGGGGGCCTCGGAATGAGCAGTTCTTC
J gene: TRBJ1-2; clone size: few; V gene: TRBV12-3/TRBV12-4; D gene: .; CDR3 protein: CASSLGPAGGYTF; CDR3 DNA: TGTGCCAGCAGTTTAGGACCGGCCGGTGGCTACACCTTC
J gene: TRBJ2-4; clone size: .; V gene: TRBV28; D gene: .; CDR3 protein: CASNSLAKNIQYF; CDR3 DNA: TGTGCCAGCAACAGCCTAGCCAAAAACATTCAGTACTTC
J gene: TRBJ1-2; clone size: .; V gene: TRBV7-2; D gene: .; CDR3 protein: CASSLIAGYGYTF; CDR3 DNA: TGTGCCAGCAGCCTCATTGCGGGCTATGGCTACACCTTC
J gene: TRBJ2-1; clone size: .; V gene: TRBV29-1; D gene: TRBD1; CDR3 protein: CSVEGQVSSYNEQFF; CDR3 DNA: TGCAGCGTTGAGGGACAGGTCAGCTCCTACAATGAGCAGTTCTTC
J gene: TRBJ2-1; clone size: few; V gene: TRBV7-8; D gene: .; CDR3 protein: CASSWKTPMSYNEQFF; CDR3 DNA: TGTGCCAGCAGCTGGAAGACGCCCATGTCCTACAATGAGCAGTTCTTC
J gene: TRBJ2-5; clone size: .; V gene: TRBV7-6; D gene: .; CDR3 protein: CASSSGTGYQETQYF; CDR3 DNA: TGTGCCAGCAGCTCAGGGACGGGGTACCAAGAGACCCAGTACTTC
J gene: TRBJ2-1; clone size: few; V gene: TRBV2; D gene: .; CDR3 protein: CASSGYGGEQFF; CDR3 DNA: TGTGCCAGCAGTGGTTATGGGGGTGAGCAGTTCTTC
J gene: TRBJ2-1; clone size: few; V gene: TRBV7-6; D gene: TRBD2; CDR3 protein: CASSLDRGEGNEQFF; CDR3 DNA: TGTGCCAGCAGCTTAGACAGAGGGGAGGGCAATGAGCAGTTCTTC
J gene: TRBJ2-1; clone size: .; V gene: TRBV5-1; D gene: .; CDR3 protein: CASSLRLLYNEQFF; CDR3 DNA: TGCGCCAGCAGCTTGCGGCTACTCTACAATGAGCAGTTCTTC
J gene: TRBJ2-7; clone size: .; V gene: TRBV11-2; D gene: TRBD2; CDR3 protein: CTSSAPSTSGNYNPSPYEQYF; CDR3 DNA: TGTACCAGCAGCGCCCCCTCGACTAGCGGGAACTACAACCCTAGCCCCTACGAGCAGTACTTC
J gene: TRBJ2-7; clone size: .; V gene: TRBV29-1; D gene: TRBD1; CDR3 protein: CSVEERDRGYEQYF; CDR3 DNA: TGCAGCGTTGAAGAACGGGACAGGGGGTACGAGCAGTACTTC
J gene: TRBJ2-3; clone size: .; V gene: TRBV7-8; D gene: TRBD2; CDR3 protein: CASSLATPGLAGGPSTDTQYF; CDR3 DNA: TGTGCCAGCAGCTTAGCTACTCCGGGACTAGCGGGAGGGCCTAGCACAGATACGCAGTATTTT
J gene: TRBJ2-7; clone size: few; V gene: TRBV7-2; D gene: TRBD2; CDR3 protein: CASSSRALAANYEQYF; CDR3 DNA: TGTGCCAGCAGCTCTAGGGCCCTAGCGGCAAACTACGAGCAGTACTTC
J gene: TRBJ2-7; clone size: .; V gene: TRBV20-1; D gene: .; CDR3 protein: CSAPPTGSEQYF; CDR3 DNA: TGCAGTGCCCCCCCCACAGGCTCCGAGCAGTACTTC
J gene: TRBJ2-3; clone size: .; V gene: TRBV6-5; D gene: .; CDR3 protein: CASSYSGTGTDTQYF; CDR3 DNA: TGTGCCAGCAGTTATTCCGGGACTGGCACAGATACGCAGTATTTT
J gene: TRBJ2-3; clone size: .; V gene: TRBV6-1; D gene: .; CDR3 protein: CASRSGTYTDTQYF; CDR3 DNA: TGTGCCAGCAGGTCCGGGACTTACACAGATACGCAGTATTTT
J gene: TRBJ1-5; clone size: .; V gene: TRBV24-1; D gene: TRBD1; CDR3 protein: CATSDSQQGRDQPQHF; CDR3 DNA: TGTGCCACCAGTGATTCGCAACAGGGGAGGGATCAGCCCCAGCATTTT
J gene: TRBJ2-7; clone size: .; V gene: TRBV6-1; D gene: .; CDR3 protein: CASSEAFSGGDYEQYF; CDR3 DNA: TGTGCCAGCAGTGAAGCTTTCAGTGGGGGTGACTACGAGCAGTACTTC
J gene: TRBJ2-7; clone size: .; V gene: TRBV20-1; D gene: TRBD1; CDR3 protein: CSQFDRVEQYF; CDR3 DNA: TGCAGCCAATTCGACAGGGTCGAGCAGTACTTC
J gene: TRBJ2-5; clone size: .; V gene: TRBV4-3; D gene: .; CDR3 protein: CASSQVGTGKGETQYF; CDR3 DNA: TGCGCCAGCAGCCAAGTCGGCACGGGGAAAGGGGAGACCCAGTACTTC
J gene: TRBJ2-1; clone size: .; V gene: TRBV6-2/TRBV6-3; D gene: TRBD2; CDR3 protein: CASSYSISSGSGQEQFF; CDR3 DNA: TGTGCCAGCAGTTACTCGATATCTAGCGGAAGTGGCCAGGAGCAGTTCTTC
J gene: TRBJ2-7; clone size: .; V gene: TRBV6-1; D gene: TRBD2; CDR3 protein: CASSALSGIVPSYEQYF; CDR3 DNA: TGTGCCAGCAGTGCCCTTAGCGGGATTGTCCCCTCCTACGAGCAGTACTTC
J gene: TRBJ1-2; clone size: once; V gene: TRBV27; D gene: .; CDR3 protein: CASSLELGDRRGYTF; CDR3 DNA: TGTGCCAGCAGTTTAGAGTTGGGGGATCGGAGGGGCTACACCTTC
J gene: TRBJ2-7; clone size: .; V gene: TRBV5-1; D gene: .; CDR3 protein: CASSQRERGYEQYF; CDR3 DNA: TGCGCCAGCAGCCAGAGAGAAAGGGGCTACGAGCAGTACTTC
J gene: TRBJ2-7; clone size: .; V gene: TRBV27; D gene: TRBD1; CDR3 protein: CVSSPGGQAYEQYF; CDR3 DNA: TGTGTCAGCAGTCCAGGAGGACAGGCCTACGAGCAGTACTTC
J gene: TRBJ1-1; clone size: .; V gene: TRBV6-2/TRBV6-3; D gene: TRBD1; CDR3 protein: CASSYAWDRAIGEAFF; CDR3 DNA: TGTGCCAGCAGTTACGCCTGGGACAGGGCAATTGGTGAAGCTTTCTTT
J gene: TRBJ2-1; clone size: .; V gene: TRBV29-1; D gene: TRBD1; CDR3 protein: CSVAEGQGIPNEQFF; CDR3 DNA: TGCAGCGTGGCCGAGGGACAGGGTATCCCCAATGAGCAGTTCTTC
J gene: TRBJ2-1; clone size: few; V gene: TRBV24-1; D gene: TRBD1; CDR3 protein: CATSDITGTGLNEQFF; CDR3 DNA: TGTGCCACCAGTGATATTACCGGGACAGGCTTGAATGAGCAGTTCTTC
J gene: TRBJ2-5; clone size: few; V gene: TRBV7-2; D gene: .; CDR3 protein: CASSLGQSYQETQYF; CDR3 DNA: TGTGCCAGCAGCTTGGGGCAGAGCTACCAAGAGACCCAGTACTTC
J gene: TRBJ2-1; clone size: .; V gene: TRBV7-3; D gene: .; CDR3 protein: CASSPSGTEQFF; CDR3 DNA: TGTGCCAGCAGCCCATCAGGGACCGAGCAGTTCTTC
J gene: TRBJ2-3; clone size: .; V gene: TRBV24-1; D gene: TRBD1; CDR3 protein: CATSDWGTGLTDTQYF; CDR3 DNA: TGTGCCACCAGTGATTGGGGGACAGGGCTGACAGATACGCAGTATTTT
J gene: TRBJ2-7; clone size: few; V gene: TRBV15; D gene: .; CDR3 protein: CATSRSLGTGFEQYF; CDR3 DNA: TGTGCCACCAGCAGATCGCTTGGGACTGGGTTCGAGCAGTACTTC
J gene: TRBJ2-1; clone size: .; V gene: TRBV29-1; D gene: .; CDR3 protein: CSVYGNEQFF; CDR3 DNA: TGCAGCGTATACGGCAATGAGCAGTTCTTC
J gene: TRBJ1-1; clone size: few; V gene: TRBV29-1; D gene: TRBD1; CDR3 protein: CSGRGQVNTEAFF; CDR3 DNA: TGCAGCGGTCGCGGACAGGTGAACACTGAAGCTTTCTTT
J gene: TRBJ2-1; clone size: .; V gene: TRBV6-1; D gene: .; CDR3 protein: CASSEGGYNEQFF; CDR3 DNA: TGTGCCAGCAGTGAAGGCGGATACAATGAGCAGTTCTTC
J gene: TRBJ1-5; clone size: .; V gene: TRBV7-2; D gene: .; CDR3 protein: CASSPPRTTSARPQHF; CDR3 DNA: TGTGCCAGCAGCCCGCCCAGGACAACCTCTGCTAGGCCCCAGCATTTT